This TCR beta chain comes out of a study of blood T cells in healthy people across ages. This clonotype was found a few times. A second PCR, run for about 7 to 11 cycles, used a sample-barcoded 5' primer plus a J-beta primer mix. MiXCR, applied by TCRdb to the 5' RACE reads, yields one record per CDR3 protein. Seen here are 780,000 or so distinct CDR3 sequences, roughly three fifths observed once, and the top ten hold 20% to 30%. The germline V gene has CDR1 MNHEY and CDR2 SMNVEV (reference sequence). V was pared by 3 bases and J by 1 base, with 6 bases of the junction left unmatched. The length of the CDR3 is 15 residues.

This chain connects TRBV27 to TRBJ2-7; 7 bases align to TRBD2. This clonotype was sampled from a middle-aged man in good health. Sequencing was done on a sample of blood. CDR3: CASSFSAGESYEQYF. In nucleotides, the CDR3 is TGTGCCAGCAGTTTCTCGGCGGGAGAGTCCTACGAGCAGTACTTC.